This TCR beta chain is drawn from a study of T cell responses to AZD1222 COVID-19 vaccine. Study-wide results and caveats: After two AZD1222 doses, spike-specific TCR breadth and depth rose versus day 0. Among the donors, most were white British and more were female, and clonal diversity was possibly underestimated.

V was trimmed by 4 bases and J by 0 bases, leaving 10 bases between them. CDR1 MNHNY and CDR2 SVGAGI come from the germline V gene (reference sequence). The CDR3 covers 14 residues. Libraries were prepared by immunoSEQ multiplex PCR; TCRdb keeps only in-frame clonotypes and omits some of them. The sample carries 60,000 to 65,000 clones, about four fifths recorded once. As for this clone: Its antigen remains unidentified.

The sample consisted of peripheral blood, taken on day 0 of AZD1222 vaccination. The V and J genes are TRBV6-6 and TRBJ2-7; D not certain. This clonotype was sampled from an adult in good health. CDR3 sequence (DNA): TGTGCCAGCAGTTGGGTACAGAGCTCCTACGAGCAGTACTTC. Its translation is CASSWVQSSYEQYF.